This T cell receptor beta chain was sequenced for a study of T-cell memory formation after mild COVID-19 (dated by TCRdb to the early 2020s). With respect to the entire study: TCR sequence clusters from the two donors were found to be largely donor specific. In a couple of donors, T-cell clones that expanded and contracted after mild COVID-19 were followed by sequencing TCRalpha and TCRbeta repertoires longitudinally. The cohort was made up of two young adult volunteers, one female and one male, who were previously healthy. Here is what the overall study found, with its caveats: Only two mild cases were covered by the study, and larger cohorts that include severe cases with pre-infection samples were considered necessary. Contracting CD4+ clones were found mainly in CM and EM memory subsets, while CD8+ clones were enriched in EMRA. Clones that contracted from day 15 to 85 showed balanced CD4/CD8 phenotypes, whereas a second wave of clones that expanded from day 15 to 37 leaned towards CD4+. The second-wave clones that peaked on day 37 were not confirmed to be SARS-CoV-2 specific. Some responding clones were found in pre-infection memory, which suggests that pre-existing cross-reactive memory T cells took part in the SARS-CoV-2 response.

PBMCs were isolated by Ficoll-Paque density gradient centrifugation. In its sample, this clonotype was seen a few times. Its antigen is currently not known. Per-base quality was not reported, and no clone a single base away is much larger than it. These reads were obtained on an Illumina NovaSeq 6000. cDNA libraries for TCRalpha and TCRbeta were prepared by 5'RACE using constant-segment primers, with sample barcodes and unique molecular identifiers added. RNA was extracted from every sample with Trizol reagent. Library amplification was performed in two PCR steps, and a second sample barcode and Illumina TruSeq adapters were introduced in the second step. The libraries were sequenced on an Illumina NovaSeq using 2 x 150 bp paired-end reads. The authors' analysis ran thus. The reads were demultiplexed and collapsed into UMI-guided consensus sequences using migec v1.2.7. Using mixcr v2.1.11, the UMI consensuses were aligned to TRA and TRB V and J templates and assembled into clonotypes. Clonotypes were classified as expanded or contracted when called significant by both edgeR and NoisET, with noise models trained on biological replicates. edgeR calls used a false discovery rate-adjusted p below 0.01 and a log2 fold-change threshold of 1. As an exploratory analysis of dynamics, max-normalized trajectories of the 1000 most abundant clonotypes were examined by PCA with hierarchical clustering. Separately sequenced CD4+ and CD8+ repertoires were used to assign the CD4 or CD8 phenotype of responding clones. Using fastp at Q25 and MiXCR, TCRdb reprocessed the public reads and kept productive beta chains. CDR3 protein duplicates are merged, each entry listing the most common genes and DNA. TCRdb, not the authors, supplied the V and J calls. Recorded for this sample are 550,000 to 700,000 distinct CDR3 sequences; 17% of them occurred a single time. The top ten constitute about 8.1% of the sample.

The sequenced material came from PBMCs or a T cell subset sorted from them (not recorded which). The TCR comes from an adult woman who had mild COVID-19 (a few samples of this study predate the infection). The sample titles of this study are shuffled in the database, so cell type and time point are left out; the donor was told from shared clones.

The CDR3 region reads CASSPQWGDTDTQYF. The sequenced DNA: TGTGCCAGCAGCCCACAGTGGGGGGACACAGATACGCAGTATTTT. The sequence is built from TRBV13 and TRBJ2-3, with a weak D call of TRBD2 (6 bases match). From cysteine to phenylalanine, the CDR3 is 15 amino acids long. The only DNA kept is the CDR3, 45 bases in frame from the first base. Trimming takes 5 bases from V and 2 bases from J, and the germline ends sit 14 bases apart. The germline V gene (reference sequence) sets CDR1 to PRHDT and CDR2 to FYEKMQ.